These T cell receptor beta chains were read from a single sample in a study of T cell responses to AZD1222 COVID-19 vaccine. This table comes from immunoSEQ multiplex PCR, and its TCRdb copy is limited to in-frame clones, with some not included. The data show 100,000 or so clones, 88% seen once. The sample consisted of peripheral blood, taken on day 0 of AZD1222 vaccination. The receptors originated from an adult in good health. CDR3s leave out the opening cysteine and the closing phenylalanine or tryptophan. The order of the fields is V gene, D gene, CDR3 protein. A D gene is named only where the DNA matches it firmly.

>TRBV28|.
ASRQSGLGYGYT
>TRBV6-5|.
ASTWEANTEAF
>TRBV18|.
ASSSSRGFGNTIY
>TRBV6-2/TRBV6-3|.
ASSYKPNTEAF
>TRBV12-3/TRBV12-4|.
ASNRHRATEAF
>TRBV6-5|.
ASSSRDGFYEQY
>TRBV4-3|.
ASSQESNSGGELF
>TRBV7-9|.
ASSLGVSGNTIY
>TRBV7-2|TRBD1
ASSLGQGARREQY
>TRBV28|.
ASGQINQPQH
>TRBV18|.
ASSLGTGVGNSPLH
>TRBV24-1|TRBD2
ATSDTPGTTNDYEQY
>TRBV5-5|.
ASSLKARPLNYGYT
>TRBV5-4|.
ASSLRLSGSPLH
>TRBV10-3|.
ATRSRNQPQH
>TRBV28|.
ASVSTGELF
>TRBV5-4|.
ASSLGGANYGYT
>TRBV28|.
ASSHRQGGREAF
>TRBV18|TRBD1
ASSNRDRGMGDTQY
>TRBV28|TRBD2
ASSTPGSGRYNEQF
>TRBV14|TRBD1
ASSRGVFGDRAF
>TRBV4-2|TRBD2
ASSQDDGGRGSYEQY
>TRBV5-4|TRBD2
ASSLQREYEQY
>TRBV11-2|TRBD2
ASSPRTSGREQF
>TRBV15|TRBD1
ATSTGTGGEKLF
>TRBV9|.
ASSVGGNGDTQY
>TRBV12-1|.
ASSSDRTDNNEQF
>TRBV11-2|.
ASSRPLSSYNEQF
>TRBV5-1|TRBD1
ASSFRTGSSYNEQF
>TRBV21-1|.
ASSKADETQY
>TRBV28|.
ASSEVGHRTDTQY
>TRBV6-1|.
ASSEAWQDNYDYT
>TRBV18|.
ASSPPAQPQH
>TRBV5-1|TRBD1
ASSITGTANTEAF
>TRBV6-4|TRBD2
ASSERETPTDTQY
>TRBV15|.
ATSRDFNYGYT
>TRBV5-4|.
ASSLGRLALKETQY
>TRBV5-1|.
ASSFAGEETQY
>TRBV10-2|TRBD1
ASMGQGARGEKLF
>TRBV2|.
ASILASTTDTQY
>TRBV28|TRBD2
ASTHRSLAGAYEQY
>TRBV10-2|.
ASNPGTLNTGELF
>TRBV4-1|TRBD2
ASSQTETSGSSGELF
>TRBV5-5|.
ASSPLLANYGYT
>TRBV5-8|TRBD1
ASIHRGASYEQY
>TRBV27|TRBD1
ASRSGGVTGGYT
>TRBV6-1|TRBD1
ASSDGDRAFEQY
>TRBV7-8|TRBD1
ASSFLPLDRDYGGYT
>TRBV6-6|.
ASGQQDYEQY